Listed below are T cell receptor beta chains from one sample, sequenced in a study of cytomegalovirus exposure and HLA in healthy donors. The protocol was immunoSEQ multiplex PCR, while the TCRdb copy is restricted to in-frame clones and leaves out a portion. The sample lists about 180,000 clones; 80% were seen once. The sequenced sample was PBMCs. The receptor set was obtained from a man younger than 40 in good health and CMV-seropositive. Each CDR3 is given with its conserved first and last residue. D genes are given only for firm matches. Where a row states a size, it is once, few, many or the class of an expanded clone; other rows omit it.

j_call,v_call,d_call,clone_size,cdr3_nt,cdr3_aa
TRBJ1-1,TRBV11-2,NA,few,TGTGCCAGCAGCTTAACTCGGGGGGGGGAGGCTTTCTTT,CASSLTRGGEAFF
TRBJ2-3,TRBV10-1,TRBD1,NA,TGCGCCAGCAGTGACAGGGGGTTTATTGGGGATACGCAGTATTTT,CASSDRGFIGDTQYF
TRBJ2-1,TRBV9,TRBD2,NA,TGTGCCAGCAGCGTACTAGCGGGGGCCCCTAGCTCCTACAATGAGCAGTTCTTC,CASSVLAGAPSSYNEQFF
TRBJ2-7,TRBV4-3,TRBD1,NA,TGCGCCAGCAGCCAAGATTCAGGACAGGCACCCTACGAGCAGTACTTC,CASSQDSGQAPYEQYF
TRBJ1-1,TRBV11-2,NA,NA,TGTGCCAGCAGAACCCCGGGACAGAACACTGAAGCTTTCTTT,CASRTPGQNTEAFF
TRBJ1-2,TRBV6-6,TRBD1,NA,TGTGCCAGCAGTTACCCCGGGACAGAGGGCTACACCTTC,CASSYPGTEGYTF
TRBJ1-1,TRBV6-5,TRBD1,NA,TGTGCCAGCAGTCGCTCCGGGACAGGGAACACTGAAGCTTTCTTT,CASSRSGTGNTEAFF
TRBJ1-2,TRBV11-2,NA,NA,TGTGCCAGCAGCGGAGGGTCCCGCTTCGATGGCTACACCTTC,CASSGGSRFDGYTF
TRBJ2-7,TRBV20-1,TRBD2,NA,TGCAGTGCTGTACTAGCGAGAGAGCAGTACTTC,CSAVLAREQYF
TRBJ1-2,TRBV29-1,TRBD1,NA,TGCAGCGTCGCCGGGACAGGGGACGGCTACACCTTC,CSVAGTGDGYTF
TRBJ1-4,TRBV4-2,NA,NA,TGTGCCAGCAGCCAAGAAGTGACGAGGGGGAATGAAAAACTGTTTTTT,CASSQEVTRGNEKLFF
TRBJ1-1,TRBV5-4,TRBD1,NA,TGTGCCAGCAGCGTGGCAGGGGGGAGAACTGAAGCTTTCTTT,CASSVAGGRTEAFF
TRBJ1-5,TRBV6-1,NA,once,TGTGCCAGCAGTAGACGGGTAGATCAGCCCCAGCATTTT,CASSRRVDQPQHF
TRBJ2-7,TRBV9,TRBD2,NA,TGTGCCAGCAGCGTAGATGGCGGGAGGGCCTCCTACGAGCAGTACTTC,CASSVDGGRASYEQYF
TRBJ2-2,TRBV13,TRBD1,NA,TGTGCCAGCAGTACCGGGGACAGTTCTTCCGGGGAGCTGCTTTTT,CASSTGDSSSGELLF
TRBJ2-3,TRBV4-2,TRBD2,NA,TGTGCCAGCAGCCAAGTCTTGTTTCGTAGCGGGAGGGCTTACACAGATACGCAGTATTTT,CASSQVLFRSGRAYTDTQYF
TRBJ1-1,TRBV5-1,NA,NA,TGCGCCAGCAGCTTGGCAGGGTGGGGCACTGAAGCTTTCTTT,CASSLAGWGTEAFF